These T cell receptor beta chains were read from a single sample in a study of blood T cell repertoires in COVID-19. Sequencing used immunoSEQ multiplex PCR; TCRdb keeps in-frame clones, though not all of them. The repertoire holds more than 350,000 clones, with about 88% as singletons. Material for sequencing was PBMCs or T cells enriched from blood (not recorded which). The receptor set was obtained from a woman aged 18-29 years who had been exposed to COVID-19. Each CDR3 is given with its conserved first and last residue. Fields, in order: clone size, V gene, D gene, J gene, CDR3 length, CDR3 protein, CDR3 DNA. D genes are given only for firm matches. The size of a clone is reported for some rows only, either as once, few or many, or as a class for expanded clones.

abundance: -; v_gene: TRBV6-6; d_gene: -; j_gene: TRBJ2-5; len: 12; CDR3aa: CASRLTGETQYF; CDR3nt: TGTGCCAGCAGGCTCACCGGGGAGACCCAGTACTTC
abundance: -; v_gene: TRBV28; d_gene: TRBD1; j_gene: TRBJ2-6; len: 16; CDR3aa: CASRRTGGTGANVLTF; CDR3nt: TGTGCCAGCAGACGGACAGGGGGGACTGGGGCCAACGTCCTGACTTTC
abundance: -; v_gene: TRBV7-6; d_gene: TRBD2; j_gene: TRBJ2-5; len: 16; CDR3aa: CASSFRLAGGQETQYF; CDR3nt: TGTGCCAGCAGCTTCCGTCTAGCGGGGGGACAAGAGACCCAGTACTTC
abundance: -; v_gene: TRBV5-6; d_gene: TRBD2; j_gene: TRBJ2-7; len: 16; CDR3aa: CASSLAWRENVYEQYF; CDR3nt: TGTGCCAGCAGCTTGGCCTGGCGGGAGAATGTGTACGAGCAGTACTTC
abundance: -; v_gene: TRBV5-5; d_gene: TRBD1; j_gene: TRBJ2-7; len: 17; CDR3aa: CASRGQSTYQSSYEQYF; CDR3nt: TGTGCCAGCAGGGGACAGAGCACCTATCAAAGCTCCTACGAGCAGTACTTC
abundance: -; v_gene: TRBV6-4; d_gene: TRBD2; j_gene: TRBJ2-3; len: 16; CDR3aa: CASSDSASGGADTQYF; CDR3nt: TGTGCCAGCAGTGACTCGGCTAGCGGGGGGGCAGATACGCAGTATTTT
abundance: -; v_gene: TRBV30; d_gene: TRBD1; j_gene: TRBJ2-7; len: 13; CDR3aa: CAWRDRVTMEQYF; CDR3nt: TGTGCCTGGAGGGACAGGGTCACGATGGAGCAGTACTTC
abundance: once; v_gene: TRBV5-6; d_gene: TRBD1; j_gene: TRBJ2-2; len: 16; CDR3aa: CASSLLPGGSTGELFF; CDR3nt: TGTGCCAGCAGCTTGTTGCCAGGGGGTTCTACCGGGGAGCTGTTTTTT
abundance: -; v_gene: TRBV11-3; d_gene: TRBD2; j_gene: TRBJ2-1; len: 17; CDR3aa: CASSLGTSGSGVDEQFF; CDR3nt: TGTGCCAGCAGCCTCGGGACTAGCGGGAGTGGGGTCGATGAGCAGTTCTTC
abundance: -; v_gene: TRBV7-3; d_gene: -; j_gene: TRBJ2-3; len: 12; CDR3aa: CASSLIGDTQYF; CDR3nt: TGTGCCAGCAGCTTAATCGGTGATACGCAGTATTTT
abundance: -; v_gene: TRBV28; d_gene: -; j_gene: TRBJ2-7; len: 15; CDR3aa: CASSNSRIPSYEQYF; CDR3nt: TGTGCCAGCAGTAACTCTAGGATACCGTCCTACGAGCAGTACTTC
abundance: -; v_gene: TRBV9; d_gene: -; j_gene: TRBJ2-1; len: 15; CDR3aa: CASSVEPGTYNEQFF; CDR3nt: TGTGCCAGCAGCGTAGAGCCAGGCACCTACAATGAGCAGTTCTTC
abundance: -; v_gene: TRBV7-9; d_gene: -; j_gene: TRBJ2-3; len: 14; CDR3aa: CASSLGGITDTQYF; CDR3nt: TGTGCCAGCAGCTTAGGCGGGATCACAGATACGCAGTATTTT
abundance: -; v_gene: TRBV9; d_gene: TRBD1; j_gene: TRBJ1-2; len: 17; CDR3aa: CASSVAGTGHIYYGYTF; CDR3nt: TGTGCCAGCAGCGTAGCCGGGACAGGGCACATCTACTATGGCTACACCTTC
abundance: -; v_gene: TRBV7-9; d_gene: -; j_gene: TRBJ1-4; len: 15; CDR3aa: CASSLAGSDDEKLFF; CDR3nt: TGTGCCAGCAGCTTAGCTGGCAGCGACGATGAAAAACTGTTTTTT
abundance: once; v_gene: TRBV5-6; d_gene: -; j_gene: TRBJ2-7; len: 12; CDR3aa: CASSLSEYEQYF; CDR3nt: TGTGCCAGCAGCTTGAGTGAGTACGAGCAGTACTTC
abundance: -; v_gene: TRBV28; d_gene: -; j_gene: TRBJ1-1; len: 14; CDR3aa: CASSPTWSDTEAFF; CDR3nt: TGTGCCAGCAGCCCAACTTGGTCCGACACTGAAGCTTTCTTT
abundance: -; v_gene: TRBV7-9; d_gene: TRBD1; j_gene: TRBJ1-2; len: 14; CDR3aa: CASSSGTGHYGYTF; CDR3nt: TGTGCCAGCAGCTCCGGGACAGGGCACTATGGCTACACCTTC
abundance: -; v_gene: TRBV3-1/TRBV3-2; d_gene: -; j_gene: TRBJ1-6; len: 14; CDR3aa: CASSHRQEQGPLHF; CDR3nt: TGTGCCAGCAGCCATAGACAGGAACAAGGGCCCCTCCACTTT
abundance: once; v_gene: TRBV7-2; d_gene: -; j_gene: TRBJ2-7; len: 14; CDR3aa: CASSFIGQAYEQYF; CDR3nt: TGTGCCAGCAGCTTCATAGGACAAGCCTACGAGCAGTACTTC
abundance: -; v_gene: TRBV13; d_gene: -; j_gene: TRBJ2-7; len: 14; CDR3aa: CASSLAGVNNEQYF; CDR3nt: TGTGCCAGCAGCTTAGCAGGGGTAAACAACGAGCAGTACTTC
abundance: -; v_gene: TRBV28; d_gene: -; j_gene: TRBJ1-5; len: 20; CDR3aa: CASSLWGVGAAVYSNQPQHF; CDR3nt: TGTGCCAGCAGTTTATGGGGCGTGGGGGCTGCGGTATATAGCAATCAGCCCCAGCATTTT
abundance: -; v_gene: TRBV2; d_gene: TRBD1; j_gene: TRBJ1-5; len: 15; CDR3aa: CASSVRGQSNQPQHF; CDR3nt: TGTGCCAGCAGCGTCAGGGGGCAAAGCAATCAGCCCCAGCATTTT
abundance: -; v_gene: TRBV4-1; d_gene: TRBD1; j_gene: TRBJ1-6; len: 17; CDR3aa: CASSQVLGQGYNSPLHF; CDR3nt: TGCGCCAGCAGCCAAGTCTTAGGACAGGGATATAATTCACCCCTCCACTTT
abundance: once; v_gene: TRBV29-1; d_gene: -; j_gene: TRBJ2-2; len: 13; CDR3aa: CSVDRLDTGELFF; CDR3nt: TGCAGCGTTGACAGGCTGGACACCGGGGAGCTGTTTTTT
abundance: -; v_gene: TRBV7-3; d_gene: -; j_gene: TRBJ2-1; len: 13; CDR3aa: CASSPTPYNEQFF; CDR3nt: TGTGCCAGCAGCCCCACACCCTACAATGAGCAGTTCTTC
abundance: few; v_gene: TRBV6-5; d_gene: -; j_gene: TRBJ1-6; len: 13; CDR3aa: CASSYSPHGALHF; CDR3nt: TGTGCCAGCAGTTACTCCCCACACGGGGCCCTCCACTTT
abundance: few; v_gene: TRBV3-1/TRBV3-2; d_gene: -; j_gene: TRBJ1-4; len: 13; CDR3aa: CASSQERGEKLFF; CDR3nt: TGTGCCAGCAGCCAAGAGCGGGGGGAAAAACTGTTTTTT
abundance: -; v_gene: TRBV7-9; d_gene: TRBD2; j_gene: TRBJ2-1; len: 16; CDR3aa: CASSPEGGRASDEQFF; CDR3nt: TGTGCCAGCAGCCCAGAGGGCGGGAGGGCCTCAGATGAGCAGTTCTTC
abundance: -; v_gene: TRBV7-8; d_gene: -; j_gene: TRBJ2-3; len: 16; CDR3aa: CASSPNGRAPTDTQYF; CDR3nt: TGTGCCAGCAGCCCAAATGGCAGGGCCCCCACAGATACGCAGTATTTT
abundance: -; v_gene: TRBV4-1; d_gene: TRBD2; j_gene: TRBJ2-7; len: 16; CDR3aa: CASSQEPGLVLNEQYF; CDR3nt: TGCGCCAGCAGCCAAGAACCGGGACTAGTTTTGAACGAGCAGTACTTC
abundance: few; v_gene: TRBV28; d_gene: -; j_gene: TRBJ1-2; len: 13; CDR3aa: CASSLVRRDGYTF; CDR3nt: TGTGCCAGCAGTTTAGTCAGGAGGGATGGCTACACCTTC
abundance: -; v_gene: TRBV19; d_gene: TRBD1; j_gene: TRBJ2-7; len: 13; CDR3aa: CASNHGTAGEQYF; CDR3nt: TGTGCCAGTAACCATGGGACAGCCGGCGAGCAGTACTTC
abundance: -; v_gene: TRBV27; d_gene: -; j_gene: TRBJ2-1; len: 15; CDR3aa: CASSLSTGAANEQFF; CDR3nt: TGTGCCAGCAGTTTATCGACGGGAGCTGCCAATGAGCAGTTCTTC
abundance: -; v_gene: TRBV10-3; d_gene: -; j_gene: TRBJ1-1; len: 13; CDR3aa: CAISDLEGSEAFF; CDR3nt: TGTGCCATCAGTGATTTGGAGGGCTCTGAAGCTTTCTTT
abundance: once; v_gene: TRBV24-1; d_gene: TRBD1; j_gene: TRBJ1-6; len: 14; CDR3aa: CATSPGTGNSPLHF; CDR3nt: TGTGCCACCAGCCCCGGGACAGGGAATTCACCCCTCCACTTT
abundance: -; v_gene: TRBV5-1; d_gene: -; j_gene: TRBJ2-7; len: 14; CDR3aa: CASSFSGGQNEQYF; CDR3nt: TGCGCCAGCAGCTTTTCGGGGGGCCAGAACGAGCAGTACTTC
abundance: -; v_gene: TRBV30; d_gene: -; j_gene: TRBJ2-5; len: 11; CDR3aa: CAWSTPVAQYF; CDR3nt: TGTGCCTGGAGTACCCCAGTGGCCCAGTACTTC
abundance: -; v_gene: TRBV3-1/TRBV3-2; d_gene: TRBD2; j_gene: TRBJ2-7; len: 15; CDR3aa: CASSQLGAGGNEQYF; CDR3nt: TGTGCCAGCAGCCAACTCGGAGCGGGAGGGAACGAGCAGTACTTC
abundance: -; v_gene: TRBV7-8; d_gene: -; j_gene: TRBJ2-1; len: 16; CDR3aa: CASSADLEGAYNEQFF; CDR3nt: TGTGCCAGCAGCGCAGACCTGGAGGGAGCCTACAATGAGCAGTTCTTC
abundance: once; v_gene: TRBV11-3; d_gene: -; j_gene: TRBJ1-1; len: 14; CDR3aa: CASSLQGGNTEAFF; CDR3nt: TGTGCCAGCAGCTTGCAGGGCGGGAACACTGAAGCTTTCTTT
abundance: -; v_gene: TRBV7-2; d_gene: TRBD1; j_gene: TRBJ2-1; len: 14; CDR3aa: CASSSDRVVNEQFF; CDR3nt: TGTGCCAGCAGCTCCGACAGGGTTGTAAATGAGCAGTTCTTC
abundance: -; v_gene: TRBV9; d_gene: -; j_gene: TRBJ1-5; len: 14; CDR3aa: CASSEGQDNQPQHF; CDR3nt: TGTGCCAGCAGCGAGGGACAAGACAATCAGCCCCAGCATTTT
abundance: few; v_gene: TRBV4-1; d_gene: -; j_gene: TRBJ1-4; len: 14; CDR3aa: CASSHSGANEKLFF; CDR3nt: TGCGCCAGCAGCCACTCAGGGGCTAATGAAAAACTGTTTTTT
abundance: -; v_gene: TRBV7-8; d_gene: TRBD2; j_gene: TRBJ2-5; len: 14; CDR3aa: CAGRAGAPRETQYF; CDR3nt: TGTGCCGGAAGAGCGGGGGCCCCTCGGGAGACCCAGTACTTC
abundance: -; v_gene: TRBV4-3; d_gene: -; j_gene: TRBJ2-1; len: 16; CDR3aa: CASSQGGRTSYNEQFF; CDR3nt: TGCGCCAGCAGCCAAGGAGGGAGGACATCCTACAATGAGCAGTTCTTC
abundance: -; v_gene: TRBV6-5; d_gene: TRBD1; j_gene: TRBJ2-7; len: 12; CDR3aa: CASEGQGYEQYF; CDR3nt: TGTGCCAGCGAAGGACAGGGCTACGAGCAGTACTTC
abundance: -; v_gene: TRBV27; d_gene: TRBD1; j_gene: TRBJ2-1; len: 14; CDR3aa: CASSPGGRYNEQFF; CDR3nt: TGTGCCAGCAGCCCAGGGGGCCGTTACAATGAGCAGTTCTTC
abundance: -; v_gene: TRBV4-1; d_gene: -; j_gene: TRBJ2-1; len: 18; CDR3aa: CASSQDPFRLSSYNEQFF; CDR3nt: TGCGCCAGCAGCCAAGACCCTTTTCGCCTAAGCTCCTACAATGAGCAGTTCTTC
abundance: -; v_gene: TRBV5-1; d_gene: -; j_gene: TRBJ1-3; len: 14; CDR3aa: CASTMGASGNTIYF; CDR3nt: TGCGCCAGCACAATGGGGGCATCTGGAAACACCATATATTTT
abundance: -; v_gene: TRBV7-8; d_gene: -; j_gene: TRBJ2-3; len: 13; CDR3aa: CASSSQVSDTQYF; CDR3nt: TGTGCCAGCAGCTCCCAGGTCTCAGATACGCAGTATTTT
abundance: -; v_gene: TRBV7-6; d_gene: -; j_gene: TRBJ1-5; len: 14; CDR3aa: CASSLDPEGQPQHF; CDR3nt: TGTGCCAGCAGCTTAGATCCCGAGGGTCAGCCCCAGCATTTT
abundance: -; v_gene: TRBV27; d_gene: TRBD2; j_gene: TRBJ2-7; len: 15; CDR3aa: CASSSLLAGVSEQYF; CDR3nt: TGTGCCAGCAGTTCTCTTCTAGCGGGAGTTAGCGAGCAGTACTTC
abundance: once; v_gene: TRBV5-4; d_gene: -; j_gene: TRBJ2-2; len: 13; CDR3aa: CASSLVLTGELFF; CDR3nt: TGTGCCAGCAGCTTGGTCCTCACCGGGGAGCTGTTTTTT
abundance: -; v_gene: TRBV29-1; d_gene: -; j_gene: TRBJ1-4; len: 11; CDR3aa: CSVEFQGRLFF; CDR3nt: TGCAGCGTTGAATTCCAGGGAAGACTGTTTTTT
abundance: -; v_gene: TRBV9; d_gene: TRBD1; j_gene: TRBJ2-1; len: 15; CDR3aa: CASSSDRASYNEQFF; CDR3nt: TGTGCCAGCAGCTCCGACAGGGCCAGTTACAATGAGCAGTTCTTC
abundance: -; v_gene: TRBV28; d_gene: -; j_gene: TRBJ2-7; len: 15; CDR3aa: CASSTPVQGRYEQYF; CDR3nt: TGTGCCAGCAGTACCCCCGTTCAGGGGCGCTACGAGCAGTACTTC
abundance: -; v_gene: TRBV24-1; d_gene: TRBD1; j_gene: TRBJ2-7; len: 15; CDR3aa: CATSDPGTGNYEQYF; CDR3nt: TGTGCCACCAGTGATCCCGGGACAGGTAACTACGAGCAGTACTTC
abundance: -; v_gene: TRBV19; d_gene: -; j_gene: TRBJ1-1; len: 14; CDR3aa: CASSIRVLNTEAFF; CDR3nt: TGTGCCAGTAGTATCCGGGTCTTGAACACTGAAGCTTTCTTT
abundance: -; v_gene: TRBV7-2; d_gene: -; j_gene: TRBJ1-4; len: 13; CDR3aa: CASSLGGNEKLFF; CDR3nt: TGTGCCAGCAGCTTAGGCGGGAATGAAAAACTGTTTTTT